This TCR beta chain was profiled in a study of T-cell reconstitution after alpha-beta-depleted transplantation in children. This clonotype was seen at least ten times. The V and J ends lost 2 bases and 4 bases respectively, with 15 bases between them. Germline V lookup: CDR1 SGHTA, CDR2 FQGNSA. This CDR3 contains 17 residues. TCRbeta library preparation incorporated unique molecular identifiers. TCRdb itself ran the PCR reads through MiXCR, one entry per CDR3 protein. Of around 200,000 distinct CDR3 sequences listed, approximately 10% were seen once; the top ten hold approximately 28%. The sample was PBMCs, taken before TCRalphabeta/CD19-depleted stem cell transplant. V and J are TRBV7-2 and TRBJ2-6; D gene uncertain. This TCR came from a child younger than two with acute myeloid leukemia, due to receive a stem cell transplant. CDR3 amino acids: CASSLLPSIRGANVLTF. CDR3 DNA sequence: TGTGCCAGCAGCTTACTCCCCTCCATCAGGGGGGCCAACGTCCTGACTTTC.